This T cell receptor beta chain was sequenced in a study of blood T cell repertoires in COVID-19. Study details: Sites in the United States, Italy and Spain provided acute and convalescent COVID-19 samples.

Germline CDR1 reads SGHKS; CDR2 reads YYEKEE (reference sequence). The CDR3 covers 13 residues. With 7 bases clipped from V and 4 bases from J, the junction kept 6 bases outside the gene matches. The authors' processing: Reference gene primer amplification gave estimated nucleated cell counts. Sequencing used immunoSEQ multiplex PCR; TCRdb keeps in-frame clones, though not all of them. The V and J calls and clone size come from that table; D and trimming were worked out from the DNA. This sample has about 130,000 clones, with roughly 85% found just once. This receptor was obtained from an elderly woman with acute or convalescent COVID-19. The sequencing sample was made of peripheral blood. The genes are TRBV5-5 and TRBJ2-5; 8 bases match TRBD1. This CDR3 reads CASGRGTGETQYF. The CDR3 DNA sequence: TGTGCCAGCGGACGTGGGACAGGAGAGACCCAGTACTTC. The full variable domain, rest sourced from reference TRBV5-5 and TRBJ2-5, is DAGVTQSPTHLIKTRGQQVTLRCSPISGHKSVSWYQQVLGQGPQFIFQYYEKEERGRGNFPDRFSARQFPNYSSELNVNALLLGDSALYLCASGRGTGETQYFGPGTRLLVL.